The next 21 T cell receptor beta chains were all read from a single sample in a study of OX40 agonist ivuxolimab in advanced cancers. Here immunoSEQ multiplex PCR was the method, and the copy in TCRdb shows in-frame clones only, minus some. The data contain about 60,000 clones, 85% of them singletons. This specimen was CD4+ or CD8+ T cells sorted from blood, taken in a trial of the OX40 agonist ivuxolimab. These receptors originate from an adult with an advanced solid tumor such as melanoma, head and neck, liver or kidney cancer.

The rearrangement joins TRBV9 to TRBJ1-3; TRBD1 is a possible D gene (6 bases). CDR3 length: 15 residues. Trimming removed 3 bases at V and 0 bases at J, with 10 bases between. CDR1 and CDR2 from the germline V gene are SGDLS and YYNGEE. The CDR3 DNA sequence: TGTGCCAGCAGCGCGGGACAATCCTCTGGAAACACCATATATTTT. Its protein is CASSAGQSSGNTIYF.

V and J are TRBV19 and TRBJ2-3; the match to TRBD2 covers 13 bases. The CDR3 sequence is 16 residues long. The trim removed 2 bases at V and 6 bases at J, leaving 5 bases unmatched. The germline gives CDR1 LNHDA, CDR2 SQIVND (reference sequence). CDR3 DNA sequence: TGTGCCAGTAGTATATACGGACTAGCGGGGGCGGATACGCAGTATTTT. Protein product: CASSIYGLAGADTQYF.

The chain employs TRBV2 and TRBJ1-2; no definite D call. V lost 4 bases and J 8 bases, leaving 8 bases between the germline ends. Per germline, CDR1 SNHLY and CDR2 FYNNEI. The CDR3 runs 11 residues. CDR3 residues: CASSGGSGYTF. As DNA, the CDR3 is TGTGCCAGCAGTGGCGGGAGCGGCTACACCTTC. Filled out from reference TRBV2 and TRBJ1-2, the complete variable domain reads EPEVTQTPSHQVTQMGQEVILRCVPISNHLYFYWYRQILGQKVEFLVSFYNNEISEKSEIFDDQFSVERPDGSNFTLKIRSTKLEDSAMYFCASSGGSGYTFGSGTRLTVV.

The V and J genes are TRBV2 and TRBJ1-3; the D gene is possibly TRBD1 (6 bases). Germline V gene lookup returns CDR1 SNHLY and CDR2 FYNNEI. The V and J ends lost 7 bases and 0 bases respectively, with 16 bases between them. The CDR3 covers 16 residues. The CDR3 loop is CASNLRQVSSGNTIYF. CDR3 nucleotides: TGTGCCAGCAATTTGCGACAGGTCAGCTCTGGAAACACCATATATTTT.

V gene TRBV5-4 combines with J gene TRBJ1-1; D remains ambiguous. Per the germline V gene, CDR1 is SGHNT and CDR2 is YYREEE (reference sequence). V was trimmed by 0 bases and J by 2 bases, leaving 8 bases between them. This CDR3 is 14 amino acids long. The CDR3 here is CASSLGGFNTEAFF. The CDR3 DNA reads TGTGCCAGCAGCTTGGGCGGGTTCAACACTGAAGCTTTCTTT.

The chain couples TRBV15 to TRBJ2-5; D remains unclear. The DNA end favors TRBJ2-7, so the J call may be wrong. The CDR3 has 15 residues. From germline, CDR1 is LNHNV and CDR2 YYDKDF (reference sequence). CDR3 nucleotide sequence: TGTGCCACCAGCAGTGAATACGACAACTCCTACGAGCAGTACTTC. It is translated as CATSSEYDNSYEQYF.

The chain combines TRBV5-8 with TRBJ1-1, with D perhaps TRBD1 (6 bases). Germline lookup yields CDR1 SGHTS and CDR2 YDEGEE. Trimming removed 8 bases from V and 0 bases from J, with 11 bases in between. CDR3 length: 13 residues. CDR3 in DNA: TGTGCCAGTTCCGGGACACTGAACACTGAAGCTTTCTTT. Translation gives CASSGTLNTEAFF.

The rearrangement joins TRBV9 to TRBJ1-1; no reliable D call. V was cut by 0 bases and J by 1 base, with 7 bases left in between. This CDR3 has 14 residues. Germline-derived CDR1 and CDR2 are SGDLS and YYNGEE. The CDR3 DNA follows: TGTGCCAGCAGCGTAGAAGGGTCGAACACTGAAGCTTTCTTT. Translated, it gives CASSVEGSNTEAFF.

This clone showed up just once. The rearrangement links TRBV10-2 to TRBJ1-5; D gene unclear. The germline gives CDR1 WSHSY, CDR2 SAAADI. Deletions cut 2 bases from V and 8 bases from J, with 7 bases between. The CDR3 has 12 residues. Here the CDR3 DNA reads TGCGCCAGCAGTGAGGCCGCCGAGCCCCAGCATTTT. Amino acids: CASSEAAEPQHF.

The CDR3 region is CAGKKGDKATGELFF. For the CDR3, the DNA is TGTGCCGGAAAAAAGGGAGACAAGGCCACCGGGGAGCTGTTTTTT. The J gene is TRBJ2-2, the V gene TRBV28; TRBD2 is a possible D gene (5 bases). The CDR3 sequence is 15 residues long. Per the germline V gene, CDR1 is MDHEN and CDR2 is SYDVKM. V lost 11 bases, J lost 4 bases, and 20 bases lay in between.

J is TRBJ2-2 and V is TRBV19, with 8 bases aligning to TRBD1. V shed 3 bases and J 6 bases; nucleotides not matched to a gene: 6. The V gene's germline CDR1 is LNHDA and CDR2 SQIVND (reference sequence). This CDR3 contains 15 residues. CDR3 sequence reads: CASSIGQGAAGELFF. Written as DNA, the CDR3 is TGTGCCAGTAGTATTGGCCAGGGGGCGGCCGGGGAGCTGTTTTTT.

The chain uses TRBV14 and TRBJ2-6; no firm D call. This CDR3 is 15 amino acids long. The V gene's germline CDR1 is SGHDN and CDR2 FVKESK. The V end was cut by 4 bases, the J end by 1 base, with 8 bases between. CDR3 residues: CASSRARSGANVLTF. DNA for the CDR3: TGTGCCAGCAGCCGGGCCCGTTCTGGGGCCAACGTCCTGACTTTC.

The CDR3 here is CASSLRLLAVDEQFF. The CDR3 DNA sequence: TGCGCCAGCAGCCTCCGACTACTAGCGGTGGATGAGCAGTTCTTC. The V gene is TRBV4-1, the J gene TRBJ2-1; 8 bases are shared with TRBD2. The CDR3 is made up of 15 amino acids. Germline trimming cut 4 bases from V and 8 bases from J; bases unmatched to any gene: 10. The V gene's germline CDR1 is MGHRA and CDR2 YSYEKL.

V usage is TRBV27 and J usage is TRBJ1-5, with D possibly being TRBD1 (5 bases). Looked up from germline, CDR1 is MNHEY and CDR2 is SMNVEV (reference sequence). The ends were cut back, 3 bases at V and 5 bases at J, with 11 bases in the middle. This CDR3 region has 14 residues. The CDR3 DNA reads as TGTGCCAGCAGTTTGACCGGGGGTTATCAGCCCCAGCATTTT. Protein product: CASSLTGGYQPQHF.

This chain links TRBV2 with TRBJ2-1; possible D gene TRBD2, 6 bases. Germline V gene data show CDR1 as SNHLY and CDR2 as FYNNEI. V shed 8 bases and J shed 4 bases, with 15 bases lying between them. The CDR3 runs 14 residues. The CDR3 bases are TGTGCCAGCTCGGCCGGGAGCGGGTACAATGAGCAGTTCTTC. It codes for CASSAGSGYNEQFF.

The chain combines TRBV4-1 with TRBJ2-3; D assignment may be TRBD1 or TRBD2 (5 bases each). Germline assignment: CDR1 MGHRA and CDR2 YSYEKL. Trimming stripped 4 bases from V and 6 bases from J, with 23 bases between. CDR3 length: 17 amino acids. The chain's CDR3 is CASSRQAPGRSPDTQYF. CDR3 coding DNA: TGCGCCAGCAGCCGACAAGCCCCGGGACGGTCTCCGGATACGCAGTATTTT.

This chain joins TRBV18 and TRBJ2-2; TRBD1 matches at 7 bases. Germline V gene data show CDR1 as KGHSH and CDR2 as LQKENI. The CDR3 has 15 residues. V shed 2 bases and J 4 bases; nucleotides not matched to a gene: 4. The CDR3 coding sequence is TGTGCCAGCTCACCATTAGGACAGGCCACCGGGGAGCTGTTTTTT. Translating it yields CASSPLGQATGELFF.

The CDR3 DNA follows: TGTGCCAGCAGCGCACAGGTGATGAACACTGAAGCTTTCTTT. Its translation is CASSAQVMNTEAFF. The V call is TRBV7-9, the J call TRBJ1-1; D might be TRBD1 (5 bases). The CDR3 runs 14 residues. V lost 5 bases to trimming and J lost 0 bases, with 10 bases between them. Germline V gene data show CDR1 as SEHNR and CDR2 as FQNEAQ (reference sequence). Looking up the rest from reference TRBV7-9 and TRBJ1-1 gives the full variable domain: DTGVSQNPRHKITKRGQNVTFRCDPISEHNRLYWYRQTLGQGPEFLTYFQNEAQLEKSRLLSDRFSAERPKGSFSTLEIQRTEQGDSAMYLCASSAQVMNTEAFFGQGTRLTVV.

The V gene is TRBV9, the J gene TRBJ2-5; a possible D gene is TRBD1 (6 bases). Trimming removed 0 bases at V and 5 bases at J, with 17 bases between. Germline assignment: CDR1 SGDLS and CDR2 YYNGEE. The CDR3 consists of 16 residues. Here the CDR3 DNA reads TGTGCCAGCAGCGTAGTTGGGACAAGGTTGCGGGAGACCCAGTACTTC. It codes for CASSVVGTRLRETQYF.

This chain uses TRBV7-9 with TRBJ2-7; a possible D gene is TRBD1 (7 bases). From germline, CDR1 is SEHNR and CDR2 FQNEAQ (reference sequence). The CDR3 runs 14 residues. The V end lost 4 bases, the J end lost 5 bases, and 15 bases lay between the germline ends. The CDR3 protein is CASSSTGRDDEQYF. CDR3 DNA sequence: TGTGCCAGCAGCTCGACAGGGCGGGACGACGAGCAGTACTTC.

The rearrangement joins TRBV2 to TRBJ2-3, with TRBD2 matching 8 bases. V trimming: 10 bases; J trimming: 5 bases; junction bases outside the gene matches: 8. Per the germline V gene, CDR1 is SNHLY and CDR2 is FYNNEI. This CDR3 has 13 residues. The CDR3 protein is CATPGLEVDTQYF. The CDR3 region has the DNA TGTGCCACCCCGGGACTAGAAGTAGATACGCAGTATTTT.